Listed here is a single T cell receptor (beta chain). Its antigen is undetermined. Other DNA variants within this sample encode the same CDR3. Blood donors served as healthy controls; their median age was roughly 61 years (range 21-70), and roughly 51% were female. CDR1 is SGDLS and CDR2 is YYNGEE in the germline V gene. The V gene lost 0 bases and the J gene lost 0 bases, with 3 bases spanning the gap. The CDR3 runs to 13 residues. This sample was taken from a study of somatic mutations in cytotoxic T cells in rheumatoid arthritis. Looking at the study overall: Certain T-cell populations stained with V beta antibodies were FACS-sorted to nearly 100% purity, and V beta1+ cells were TCRB-sequenced.

Here immunoSEQ multiplex PCR was the method, and the copy in TCRdb shows in-frame clones only, minus some. Of about 20,000 clones in the sample, approximately 87% were seen once. Broader study findings: Healthy controls showed no age-related rise in CD8+ clonality, whereas rheumatoid arthritis patients did. Comparison of CD8+ T-cell clonality between rheumatoid arthritis patients and age-matched healthy controls yielded no significant difference.

Material: CD8+ T cells sorted from blood. This TCR derives from a man aged 35-49 years in good health. V gene TRBV9 combines with J gene TRBJ1-1; D remains unclear. The CDR3 here is CASSVELNTEAFF. CDR3 coding DNA: TGTGCCAGCAGCGTAGAGTTGAACACTGAAGCTTTCTTT.